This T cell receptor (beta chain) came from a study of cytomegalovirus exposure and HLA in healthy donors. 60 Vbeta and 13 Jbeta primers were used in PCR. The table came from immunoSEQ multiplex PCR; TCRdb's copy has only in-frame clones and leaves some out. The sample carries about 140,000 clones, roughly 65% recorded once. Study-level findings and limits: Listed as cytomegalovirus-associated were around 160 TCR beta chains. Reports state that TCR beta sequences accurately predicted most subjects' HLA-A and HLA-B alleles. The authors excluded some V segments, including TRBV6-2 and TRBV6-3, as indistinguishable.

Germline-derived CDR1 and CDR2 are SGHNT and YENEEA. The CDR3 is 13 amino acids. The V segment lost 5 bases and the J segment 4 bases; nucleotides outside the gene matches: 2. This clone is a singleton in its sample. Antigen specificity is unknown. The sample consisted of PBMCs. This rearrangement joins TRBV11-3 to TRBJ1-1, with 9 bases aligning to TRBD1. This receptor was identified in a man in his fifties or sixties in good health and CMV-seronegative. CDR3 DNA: TGTGCCAGCAGCCGACAGGGGGGCACTGAAGCTTTCTTT. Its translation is CASSRQGGTEAFF.